This T cell receptor beta chain was profiled in a study of graft-versus-host responses after intestinal transplantation. Study in general: Transplants were multivisceral, liver-intestinal, or isolated intestinal. Tacrolimus and steroids were given for two to three years to all recipients after anti-thymocyte globulin induction. Study-wide results and caveats: Present in recipient marrow, GvH clones included some that appeared first in ileum or blood.

The table came from immunoSEQ multiplex PCR; TCRdb's copy has only in-frame clones and leaves some out. The top ten hold 7.6% of the sample, which has tens of thousands of clones, around 93% seen once. Comment on this clone: What it recognizes is unknown.

The TCR originated in a human donor who was the organ donor for an intestinal transplant. This specimen was unstimulated CD8+ T cells sorted from spleen or lymph node cells, taken before transplant.

CDR3 amino acids: CASSLGSRYEQYF. CDR3 bases: TGTGCCAGCAGTTTAGGATCTAGGTACGAGCAGTACTTC. V gene TRBV27 combines with J gene TRBJ2-7; D call uncertain. This CDR3 region has 13 residues. The V and J ends lost 2 bases and 4 bases respectively, with 9 bases between them. Germline assignment: CDR1 MNHEY and CDR2 SMNVEV (reference sequence).